The T cell receptor (beta chain) described here comes from a study of blood T cell repertoires in COVID-19. For the study at large: Some COVID-19 samples were acute and others convalescent; all came from the United States, Italy and Spain. Sample material is recorded as cDNA or gDNA derived from T cells, B-cell-depleted T cells, or PBMCs.

Germline V gene lookup returns CDR1 MNHNY and CDR2 SVGAGI (reference sequence). The CDR3 consists of 14 residues. Germline trimming cut 5 bases from V and 5 bases from J; bases unmatched to any gene: 6. Repertoires were generated with immunoSEQ multiplex PCR, while TCRdb's copy carries only in-frame clones and drops some. Among about 74,000 clones listed, 80% were seen once. The V and J genes are TRBV6-6 and TRBJ1-2, with 9 bases matching TRBD1. Sequences were obtained from peripheral blood. The TCR sequence derives from a human donor in a cohort sampled during active COVID-19. Written as DNA, the CDR3 is TGTGCCAGCAGTATACAGGGGGCTCCGTATGGCTACACCTTC. This codes for CASSIQGAPYGYTF.